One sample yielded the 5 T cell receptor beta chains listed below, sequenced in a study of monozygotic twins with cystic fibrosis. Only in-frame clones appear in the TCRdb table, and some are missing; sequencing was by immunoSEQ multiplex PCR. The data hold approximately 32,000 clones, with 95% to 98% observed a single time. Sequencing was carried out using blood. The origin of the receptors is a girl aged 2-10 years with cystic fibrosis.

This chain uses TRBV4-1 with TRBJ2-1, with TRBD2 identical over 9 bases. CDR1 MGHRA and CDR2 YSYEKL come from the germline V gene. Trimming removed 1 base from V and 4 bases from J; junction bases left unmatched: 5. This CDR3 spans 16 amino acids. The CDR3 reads CASSQVPSGVYNEQFF. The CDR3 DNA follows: TGCGCCAGCAGCCAAGTTCCTAGCGGGGTATACAATGAGCAGTTCTTC.

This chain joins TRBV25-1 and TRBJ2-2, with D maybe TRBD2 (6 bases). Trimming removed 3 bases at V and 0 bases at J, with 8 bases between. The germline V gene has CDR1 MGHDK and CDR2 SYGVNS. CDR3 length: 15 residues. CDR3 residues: CASSEGLPNTGELFF. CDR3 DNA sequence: TGTGCCAGCAGTGAGGGACTTCCGAACACCGGGGAGCTGTTTTTT.

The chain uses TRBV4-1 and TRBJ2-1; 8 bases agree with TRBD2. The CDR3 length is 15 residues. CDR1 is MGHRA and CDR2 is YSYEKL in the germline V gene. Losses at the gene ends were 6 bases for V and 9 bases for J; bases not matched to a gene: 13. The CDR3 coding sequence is TGCGCCAGCAGTCCGGGACTAGTTATTGGTGTTGAGCAGTTCTTC. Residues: CASSPGLVIGVEQFF.

The CDR3 loop is CASSLVGTDDYEQYF. Written as DNA, the CDR3 is TGCGCCAGCAGCTTGGTAGGGACGGATGACTACGAGCAGTACTTC. The chain uses TRBV5-1 and TRBJ2-7; the D gene could be TRBD1 or TRBD2 (5 bases each). The CDR3 has 15 residues. Germline loops: CDR1 SGHRS, CDR2 YFSETQ. V was pared by 0 bases and J by 3 bases, with 13 bases between.

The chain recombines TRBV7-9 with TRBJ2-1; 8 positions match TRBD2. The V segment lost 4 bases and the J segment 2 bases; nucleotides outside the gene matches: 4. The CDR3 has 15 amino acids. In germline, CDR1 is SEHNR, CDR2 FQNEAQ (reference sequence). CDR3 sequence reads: CASSSLAGPYNEQFF. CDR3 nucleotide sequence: TGTGCCAGCAGCTCCTTAGCGGGACCCTACAATGAGCAGTTCTTC.